This T cell receptor (beta chain) was sequenced during a study of CD8 T cells in Susac syndrome. A single count supports this clonotype. cDNA came from 0.5 to 1 ug RNA primed by random hexamers. TCRdb called the immunoSEQ multiplex PCR reads again in MiXCR, with one record for every CDR3 protein. There are more than 55,000 distinct CDR3 sequences in the sample; approximately 95% occur only once, and 0.24% lies in the top ten. The sequence was obtained from a human donor in good health. The material sequenced was CD8+ T cells from PBMCs.

CDR3 protein: CASSQDLGGRETQYF. The CDR3 coding sequence is TGCGCCAGCAGCCAAGATCTGGGGGGCCGCGAGACCCAGTACTTC. V gene TRBV4-3 combines with J gene TRBJ2-5, with D possibly called TRBD1 or TRBD2 (6 bases each). CDR3 size: 15 residues. Trimming left V 0 bases short and J 5 bases short, with 13 bases between. The germline V gene has CDR1 LGHNA and CDR2 YSLEER.